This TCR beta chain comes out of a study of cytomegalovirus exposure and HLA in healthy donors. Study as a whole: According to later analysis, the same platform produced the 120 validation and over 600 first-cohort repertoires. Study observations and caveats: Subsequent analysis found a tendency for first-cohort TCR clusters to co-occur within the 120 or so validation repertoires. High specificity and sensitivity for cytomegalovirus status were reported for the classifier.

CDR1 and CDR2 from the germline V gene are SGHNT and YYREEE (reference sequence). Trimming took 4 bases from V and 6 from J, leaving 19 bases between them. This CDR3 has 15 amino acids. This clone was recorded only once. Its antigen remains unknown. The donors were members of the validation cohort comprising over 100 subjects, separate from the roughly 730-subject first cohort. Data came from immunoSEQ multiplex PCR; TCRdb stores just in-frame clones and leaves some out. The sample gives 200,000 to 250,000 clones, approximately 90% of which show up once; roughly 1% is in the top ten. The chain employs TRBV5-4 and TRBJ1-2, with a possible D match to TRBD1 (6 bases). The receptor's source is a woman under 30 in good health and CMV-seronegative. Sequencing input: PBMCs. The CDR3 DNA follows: TGTGCCAGCAGCCCCCTTGGACAGCCGGTGAATGGCTACACCTTC. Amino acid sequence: CASSPLGQPVNGYTF.